This TCR beta chain was observed in a study of CD8 T cells in ankylosing spondylitis. Study observations and caveats: Significant enrichment of disease-linked clones was reportedly seen in matched ankylosing spondylitis synovial fluid.

The CDR3 loop spans 16 amino acids. The germline V and J ends were trimmed by 7 bases and 7 bases, with 22 bases remaining between them. Quantitative 5'-RACE with molecular barcodes was used to make the TCR beta libraries. MiXCR, run by TCRdb on the 5' RACE reads, gives a single entry per CDR3 protein. The sample includes about 350,000 distinct CDR3 sequences, 20% of them seen just once. On this clonotype itself: Its specificity is not known.

Specimen: blood, either unsorted or a sorted T cell fraction (not recorded which). The sequence came from a male donor with ankylosing spondylitis or in good health (not recorded which). The chain employs TRBV12-3 or TRBV12-4 and TRBJ2-2, with D possibly being TRBD2 (5 bases). The DNA for the CDR3 is TGTGCCAGCACCTTGGGAGTTACTAGTTTGGTCGGGGAGCTGTTTTTT. Protein sequence: CASTLGVTSLVGELFF.